Presented here are 9 T cell receptor beta chains from one specimen sequenced in a study of blood T cell repertoires in COVID-19. Only in-frame clones appear in the TCRdb table, and some are missing; sequencing was by immunoSEQ multiplex PCR. There are about 69,000 clones in the sample; roughly 79% occur only once, and roughly 44% lies in the top ten. What was sequenced was peripheral blood. These receptors were taken from a human donor in a cohort sampled during active COVID-19.

The chain recombines TRBV5-1 with TRBJ1-5, with D possibly matching TRBD1 (5 bases). The V and J ends lost 2 bases and 1 base respectively, with 10 bases between them. The length of the CDR3 is 15 residues. Looked up from germline, CDR1 is SGHRS and CDR2 is YFSETQ. CDR3 loop: CASSFNGGSNQPQHF. Written as DNA, the CDR3 is TGCGCCAGCAGCTTCAACGGGGGAAGCAATCAGCCCCAGCATTTT.

The chain employs TRBV7-2 and TRBJ1-1, with D possibly TRBD1 on 5 matching bases. The CDR3 is 14 residues long. CDR1 SGHTA and CDR2 FQGNSA come from the germline V gene. Trimming stripped 2 bases from V and 10 bases from J, with 17 bases between. CDR3 protein: CASSLKLGPGGAFF. DNA of the CDR3: TGTGCCAGCAGCTTAAAATTAGGTCCGGGGGGAGCTTTCTTT.

The chain couples TRBV28 to TRBJ1-5; TRBD1 might be the D (5 bases). The CDR3 runs 18 residues. V lost 1 base and J 4 bases, leaving 20 bases between the germline ends. Germline V gene data show CDR1 as MDHEN and CDR2 as SYDVKM. The CDR3 here is CASSLSLGLGGVNQPQHF. CDR3 bases: TGTGCCAGCAGTTTATCCTTGGGACTTGGGGGAGTGAATCAGCCCCAGCATTTT.

The chain uses TRBV7-2 and TRBJ2-5, with D possibly TRBD2 on 7 matching bases. Germline V gene sequence: CDR1 SGHTA, CDR2 FQGNSA. This CDR3 is 15 amino acids long. Trimming removed 1 base at V and 5 bases at J, with 14 bases between. The CDR3 spells CASSLEGGSGETQYF. DNA of the CDR3: TGTGCCAGCAGCTTAGAGGGGGGGAGTGGGGAGACCCAGTACTTC.

This clone was seen a few times. Other DNA variants within this sample encode the same CDR3. The chain carries TRBV7-9 and TRBJ1-6, with D possibly being TRBD1 (5 bases). Germline V gene data show CDR1 as SEHNR and CDR2 as FQNEAQ (reference sequence). V lost 4 bases to trimming and J lost 6 bases, with 10 bases between them. The CDR3 has 14 amino acids. The CDR3 nucleotides are TGTGCCAGCAGCTCCGACAGCCTTAATTCACCCCTCCACTTT. The encoded protein is CASSSDSLNSPLHF.

The chain combines TRBV7-2 with TRBJ1-1; D is unresolved. CDR3 size: 15 residues. The germline V and J ends were trimmed by 5 bases and 2 bases, with 15 bases remaining between them. Germline V gene sequence: CDR1 SGHTA, CDR2 FQGNSA. The CDR3 loop is CASSRRPGANTEAFF. The CDR3 nucleotides are TGTGCCAGCAGCCGTCGGCCGGGAGCCAACACTGAAGCTTTCTTT.

The chain combines TRBV10-3 with TRBJ2-6; D is perhaps TRBD1 (6 bases). This CDR3 region has 15 residues. The germline CDR1 and CDR2 sequences are ENHRY and SYGVKD. The germline V and J ends were trimmed by 6 bases and 1 base, with 10 bases remaining between them. CDR3 sequence: CAISLQGSGANVLTF. The CDR3, as DNA: TGTGCCATCAGCCTACAGGGATCTGGGGCCAACGTCCTGACTTTC.

The rearrangement links TRBV5-1 to TRBJ2-5, with TRBD2 matching 9 bases. CDR3 length equals 15 residues. Germline assignment: CDR1 SGHRS and CDR2 YFSETQ. J was trimmed by 0 bases and V by 4 bases; bases with no gene match: 4. In DNA form, the CDR3 reads TGCGCCAGCAGCGGTAGCGGGGGCTACCAAGAGACCCAGTACTTC. Its translation is CASSGSGGYQETQYF. Full variable domain (remainder filled in from reference TRBV5-1 and TRBJ2-5): KAGVTQTPRYLIKTRGQQVTLSCSPISGHRSVSWYQQTPGQGLQFLFEYFSETQRNKGNFPGRFSGRQFSNSRSEMNVSTLELGDSALYLCASSGSGGYQETQYFGPGTRLLVL.

This clone was observed a handful of times. V gene TRBV28 combines with J gene TRBJ1-5; TRBD1 is a possible D gene (6 bases). This CDR3 spans 15 amino acids. Trimming removed 6 bases at V and 2 bases at J, with 14 bases between. Germline CDR1 is MDHEN and CDR2 is SYDVKM. CDR3 amino acids: CASRYRDTRNQPQHF. DNA for the CDR3: TGTGCCAGCAGGTACCGGGACACACGCAATCAGCCCCAGCATTTT.